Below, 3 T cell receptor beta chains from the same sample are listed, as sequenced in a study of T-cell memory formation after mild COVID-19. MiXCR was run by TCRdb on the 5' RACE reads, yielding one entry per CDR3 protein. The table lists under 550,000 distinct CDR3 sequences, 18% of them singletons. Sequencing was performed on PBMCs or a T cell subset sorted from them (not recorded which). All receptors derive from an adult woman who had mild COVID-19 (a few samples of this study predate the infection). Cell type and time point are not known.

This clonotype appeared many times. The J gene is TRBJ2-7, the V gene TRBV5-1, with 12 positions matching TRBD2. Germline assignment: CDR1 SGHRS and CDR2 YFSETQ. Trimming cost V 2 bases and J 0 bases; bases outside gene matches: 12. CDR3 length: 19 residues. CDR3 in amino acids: CASSLSRLAGAVSSYEQYF. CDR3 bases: TGCGCCAGCAGCTTATCACGACTAGCGGGAGCCGTAAGCTCCTACGAGCAGTACTTC. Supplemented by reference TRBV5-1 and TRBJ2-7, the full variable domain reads KAGVTQTPRYLIKTRGQQVTLSCSPISGHRSVSWYQQTPGQGLQFLFEYFSETQRNKGNFPGRFSGRQFSNSRSEMNVSTLELGDSALYLCASSLSRLAGAVSSYEQYFGPGTRLTVT.

CDR3 DNA: TGCAGTGCTAGTGGTAGGCAGGGGGCCGGAGGGACTGAAGCTTTCTTT. Protein product: CSASGRQGAGGTEAFF. V usage is TRBV20-1 and J usage is TRBJ1-1, with TRBD1 matching over 8 bases. CDR3 length: 16 residues. Losses at the gene ends were 3 bases for V and 5 bases for J; bases not matched to a gene: 14. Germline V CDR1 and CDR2: DFQATT, SNEGSKA (reference sequence).

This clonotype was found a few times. CDR3 protein: CASRESRKRPLGVISYEQYF. In DNA, the CDR3 is TGTGCCAGCAGGGAGAGCCGTAAGCGACCCTTAGGGGTAATCTCCTACGAGCAGTACTTC. The chain links TRBV2 to TRBJ2-7; D may be TRBD1 (5 bases). This CDR3 spans 20 amino acids. V was trimmed by 6 bases and J by 0 bases, leaving 30 bases between them. The germline gives CDR1 SNHLY, CDR2 FYNNEI.